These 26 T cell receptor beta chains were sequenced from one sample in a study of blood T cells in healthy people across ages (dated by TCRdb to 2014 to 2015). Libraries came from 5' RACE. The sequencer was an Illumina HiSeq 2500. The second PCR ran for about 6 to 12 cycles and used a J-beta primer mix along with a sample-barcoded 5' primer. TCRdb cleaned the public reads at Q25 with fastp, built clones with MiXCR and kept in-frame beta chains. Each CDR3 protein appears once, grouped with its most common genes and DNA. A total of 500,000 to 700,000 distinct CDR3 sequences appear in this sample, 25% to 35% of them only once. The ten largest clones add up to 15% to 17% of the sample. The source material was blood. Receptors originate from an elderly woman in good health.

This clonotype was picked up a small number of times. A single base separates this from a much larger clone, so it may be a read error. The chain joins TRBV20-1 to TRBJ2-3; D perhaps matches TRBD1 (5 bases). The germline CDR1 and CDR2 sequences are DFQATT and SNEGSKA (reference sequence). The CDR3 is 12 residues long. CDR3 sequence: CSARIATGTQYF. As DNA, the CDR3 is TGCAGTGCTAGAATAGCCACAGGTACGCAGTATTTT.

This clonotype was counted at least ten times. DNA of the CDR3: TGTGCCAGCAGTGGCCGCTACGAGCAGTACTTC. It translates to CASSGRYEQYF. The V call is TRBV2, the J call TRBJ2-7; D gene ambiguous. The CDR3 loop spans 11 amino acids. Trimming removed 4 bases at V and 3 bases at J, with 4 bases between. Germline CDR1 is SNHLY and CDR2 is FYNNEI. The full variable domain, in which reference TRBV2 and TRBJ2-7 provide the parts outside the CDR3, is EPEVTQTPSHQVTQMGQEVILRCVPISNHLYFYWYRQILGQKVEFLVSFYNNEISEKSEIFDDQFSVERPDGSNFTLKIRSTKLEDSAMYFCASSGRYEQYFGPGTRLTVT.

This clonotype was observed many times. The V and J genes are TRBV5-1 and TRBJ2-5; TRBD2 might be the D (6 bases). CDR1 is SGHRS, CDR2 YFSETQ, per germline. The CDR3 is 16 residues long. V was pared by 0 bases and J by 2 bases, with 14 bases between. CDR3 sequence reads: CASSLGLGIGQETQYF. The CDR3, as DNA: TGCGCCAGCAGCTTGGGACTAGGTATCGGGCAAGAGACCCAGTACTTC.

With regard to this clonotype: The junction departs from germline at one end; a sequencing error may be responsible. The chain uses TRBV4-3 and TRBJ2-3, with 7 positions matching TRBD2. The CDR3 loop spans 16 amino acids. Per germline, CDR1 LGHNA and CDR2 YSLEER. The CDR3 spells CASSQGPGGGYRYAVF. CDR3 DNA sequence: TGCGCCAGCAGCCAAGGGCCTGGGGGGGGATACAGATACGCAGTATTT.

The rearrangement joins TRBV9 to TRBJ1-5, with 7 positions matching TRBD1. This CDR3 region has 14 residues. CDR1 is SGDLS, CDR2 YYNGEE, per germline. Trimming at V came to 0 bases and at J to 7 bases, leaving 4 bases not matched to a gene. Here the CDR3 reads CASSVAGGGQPQHF. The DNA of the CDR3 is TGTGCCAGCAGCGTAGCAGGGGGTGGCCAGCCCCAGCATTTT.

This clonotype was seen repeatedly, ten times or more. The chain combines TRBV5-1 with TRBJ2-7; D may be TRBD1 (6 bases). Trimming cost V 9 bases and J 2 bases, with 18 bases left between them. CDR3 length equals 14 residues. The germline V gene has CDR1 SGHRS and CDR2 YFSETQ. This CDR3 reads CATSPRDRTYEQYF. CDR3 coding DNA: TGCGCCACCTCCCCCCGAGACAGGACCTACGAGCAGTACTTC.

CDR3 in amino acids: CASSLVGLNTDTQYF. Written as DNA, the CDR3 is TGCGCCAGCAGCTTGGTGGGACTGAACACAGATACGCAGTATTTT. This chain connects TRBV5-1 to TRBJ2-3, with a weak D call TRBD2 (6 bases). The V gene's germline CDR1 is SGHRS and CDR2 YFSETQ. V was clipped by 0 bases and J by 2 bases, with 10 bases between them. This CDR3 has 15 residues.

The CDR3 loop is CSATSSGAGVSTEAFF. In nucleotides, the CDR3 is TGCAGTGCTACCTCATCGGGGGCAGGGGTGAGCACTGAAGCTTTCTTT. The chain uses TRBV20-1 and TRBJ1-1, with D maybe TRBD1 (6 bases). There are 16 residues in the CDR3. Germline loops: CDR1 DFQATT, CDR2 SNEGSKA (reference sequence). The V end was cut by 4 bases, the J end by 4 bases, with 22 bases between.

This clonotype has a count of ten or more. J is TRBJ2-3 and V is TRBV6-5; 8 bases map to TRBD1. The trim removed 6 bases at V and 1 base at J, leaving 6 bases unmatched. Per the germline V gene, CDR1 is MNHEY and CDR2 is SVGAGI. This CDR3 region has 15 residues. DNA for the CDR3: TGTGCCAGCAGCCCGGGACAGGTCGGCACAGATACGCAGTATTTT. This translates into CASSPGQVGTDTQYF.

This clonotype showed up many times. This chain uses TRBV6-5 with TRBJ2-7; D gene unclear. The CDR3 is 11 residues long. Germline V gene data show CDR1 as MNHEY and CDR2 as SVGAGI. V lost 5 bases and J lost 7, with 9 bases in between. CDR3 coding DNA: TGTGCCAGCAGTAACTACAATGAGCAGTACTTC. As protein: CASSNYNEQYF.

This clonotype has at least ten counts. For the CDR3, the DNA is TGTGCCAGCAGTGATGGAGGGGTTGGCACAGATACGCAGTATTTT. Translation gives CASSDGGVGTDTQYF. This rearrangement joins TRBV6-1 to TRBJ2-3; D possibly corresponds to TRBD2 (6 bases). This CDR3 is built from 15 residues. Germline V gene sequence: CDR1 MNHNS, CDR2 SASEGT. V was cut by 3 bases and J by 1 base, with 11 bases left in between.

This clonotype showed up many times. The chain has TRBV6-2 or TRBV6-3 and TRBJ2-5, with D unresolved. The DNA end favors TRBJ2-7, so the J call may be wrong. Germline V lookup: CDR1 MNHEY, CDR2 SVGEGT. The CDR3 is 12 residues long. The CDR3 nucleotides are TGTGCCAGCAGCCCCGACGATCACGAGCAGTACTTC. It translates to CASSPDDHEQYF.

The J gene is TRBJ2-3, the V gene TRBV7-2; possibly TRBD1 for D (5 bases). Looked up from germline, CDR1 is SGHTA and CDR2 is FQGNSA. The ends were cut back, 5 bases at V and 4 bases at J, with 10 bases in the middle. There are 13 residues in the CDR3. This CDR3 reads CASSRQLSDTQYF. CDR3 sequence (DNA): TGTGCCAGCAGCCGACAGCTATCAGATACGCAGTATTTT.

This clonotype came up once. The CDR3 nucleotides are TGTGCCAGCAGTTGGCCTCTAGCGGGAGGGTGGCGGGAGACCCAGTACTTC. As protein: CASSWPLAGGWRETQYF. The V and J genes are TRBV12-3 or TRBV12-4 and TRBJ2-5, with 12 bases matching TRBD2. V shed 4 bases, J shed 5 bases, and the junction held 11 bases outside the gene matches. The CDR3 contains 17 residues.

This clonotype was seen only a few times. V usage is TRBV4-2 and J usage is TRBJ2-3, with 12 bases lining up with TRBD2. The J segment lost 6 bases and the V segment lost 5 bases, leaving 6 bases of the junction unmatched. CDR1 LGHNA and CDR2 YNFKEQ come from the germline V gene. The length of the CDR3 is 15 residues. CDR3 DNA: TGTGCCAGCAGCAGACTAGCGGGGGAGGGGGATACGCAGTATTTT. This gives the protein CASSRLAGEGDTQYF.

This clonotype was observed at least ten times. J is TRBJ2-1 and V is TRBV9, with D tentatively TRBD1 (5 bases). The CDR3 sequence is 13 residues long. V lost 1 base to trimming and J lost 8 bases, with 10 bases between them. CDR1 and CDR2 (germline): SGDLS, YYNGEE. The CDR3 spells CASSVTPGYEQFF. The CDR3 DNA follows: TGTGCCAGCAGCGTAACCCCAGGGTATGAGCAGTTCTTC.

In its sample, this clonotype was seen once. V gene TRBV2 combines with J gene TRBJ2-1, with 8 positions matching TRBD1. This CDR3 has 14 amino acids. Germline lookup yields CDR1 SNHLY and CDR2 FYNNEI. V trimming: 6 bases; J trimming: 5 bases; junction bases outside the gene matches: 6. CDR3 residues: CASSTGQGHNEQFF. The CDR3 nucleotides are TGTGCCAGCAGCACAGGACAGGGCCACAATGAGCAGTTCTTC.

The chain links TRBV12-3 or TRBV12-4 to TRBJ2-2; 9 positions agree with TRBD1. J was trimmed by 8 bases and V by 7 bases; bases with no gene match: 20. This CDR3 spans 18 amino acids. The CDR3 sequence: CASTPEDRGYRSLGELFF. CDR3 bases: TGTGCCAGCACCCCAGAGGACAGGGGTTATCGGAGTTTGGGGGAGCTGTTTTTT.

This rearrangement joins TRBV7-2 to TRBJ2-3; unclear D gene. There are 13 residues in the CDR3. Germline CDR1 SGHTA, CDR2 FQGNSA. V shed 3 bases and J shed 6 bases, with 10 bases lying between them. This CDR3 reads CASSFSGSDTQYF. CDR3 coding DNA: TGTGCCAGCAGCTTTTCTGGTTCGGATACGCAGTATTTT.

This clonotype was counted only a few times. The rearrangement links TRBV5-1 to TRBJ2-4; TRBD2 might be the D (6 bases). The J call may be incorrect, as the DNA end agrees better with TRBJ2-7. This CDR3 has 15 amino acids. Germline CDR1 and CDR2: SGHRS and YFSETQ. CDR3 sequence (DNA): TGCGCCAGCAGCTTGGCGGGCGGGGCACTCTACGAGCAGTACTTC. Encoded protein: CASSLAGGALYEQYF.

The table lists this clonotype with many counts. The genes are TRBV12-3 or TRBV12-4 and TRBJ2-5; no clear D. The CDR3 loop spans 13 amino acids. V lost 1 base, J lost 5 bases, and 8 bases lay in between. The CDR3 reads CASSLERKETQYF. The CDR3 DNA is TGTGCCAGCAGTTTAGAGAGGAAGGAGACCCAGTACTTC.

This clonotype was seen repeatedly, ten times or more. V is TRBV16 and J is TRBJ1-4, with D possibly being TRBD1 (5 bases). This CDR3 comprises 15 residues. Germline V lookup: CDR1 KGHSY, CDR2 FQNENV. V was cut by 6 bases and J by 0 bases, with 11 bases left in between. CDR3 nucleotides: TGTGCCAGCAGACCCGGCAGGGCAACTAATGAAAAACTGTTTTTT. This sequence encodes CASRPGRATNEKLFF.

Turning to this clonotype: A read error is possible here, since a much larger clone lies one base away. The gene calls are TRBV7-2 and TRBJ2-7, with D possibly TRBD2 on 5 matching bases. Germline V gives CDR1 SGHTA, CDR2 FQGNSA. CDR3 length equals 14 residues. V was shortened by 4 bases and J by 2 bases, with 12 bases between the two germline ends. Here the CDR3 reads CASSWDAGTYEQYF. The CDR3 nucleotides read TGTGCCAGCAGCTGGGATGCCGGGACCTACGAGCAGTACTTC.

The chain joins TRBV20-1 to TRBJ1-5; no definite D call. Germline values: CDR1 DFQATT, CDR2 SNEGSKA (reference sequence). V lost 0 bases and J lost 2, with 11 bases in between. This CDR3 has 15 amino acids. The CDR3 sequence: CSARDPISRNQPQHF. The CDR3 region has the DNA TGCAGTGCTAGAGATCCCATCAGCCGCAATCAGCCCCAGCATTTT.

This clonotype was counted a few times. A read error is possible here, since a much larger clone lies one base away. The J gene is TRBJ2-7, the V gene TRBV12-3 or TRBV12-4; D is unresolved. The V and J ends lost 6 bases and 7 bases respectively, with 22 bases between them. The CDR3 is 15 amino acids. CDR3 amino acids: CASSRLIREYNEQYF. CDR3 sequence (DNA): TGTGCCAGCAGCCGCCTGATTCGCGAATACAATGAGCAGTACTTC.

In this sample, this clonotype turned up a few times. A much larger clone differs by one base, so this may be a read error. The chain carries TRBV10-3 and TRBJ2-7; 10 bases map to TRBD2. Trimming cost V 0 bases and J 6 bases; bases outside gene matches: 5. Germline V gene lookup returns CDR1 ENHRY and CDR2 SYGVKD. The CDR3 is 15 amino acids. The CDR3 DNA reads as TGTGCCATCAGTGAGTCGAAGCGGGGGGGCGGCGAGCAGTACTTC. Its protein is CAISESKRGGGEQYF.